A selection of T cell receptor beta chains follows, all from one sample in a study of shared clonotypes between healthy human individuals. Assay used: immunoSEQ multiplex PCR; TCRdb lists only in-frame clones, some missing. The sample contains approximately 2,300,000 clones, 85% to 95% of which appear only once. Sequencing input: naive CD4+ T cells from PBMCs. The receptors were sampled from a man younger than 35 in good health. Some clones in this sample may be carry-over from other donors' samples. Each CDR3 is given with its conserved first and last residue. A D gene is named only where the DNA matches it firmly. The size field is filled for only some rows; it gives once, few, many or a size class.

v_gene: TRBV28
j_gene: TRBJ1-1
abundance: -
d_gene: -
CDR3nt: TGTGCCAGCAGTTTATCCGCGGGCCTGAACACTGAAGCTTTCTTT
CDR3aa: CASSLSAGLNTEAFF

v_gene: TRBV5-1
j_gene: TRBJ1-2
abundance: -
d_gene: -
CDR3nt: TGCGCCAGCAGCTTAATCGGCCCAGTTGATGGCTACACCTTC
CDR3aa: CASSLIGPVDGYTF

v_gene: TRBV7-8
j_gene: TRBJ1-5
abundance: once
d_gene: -
CDR3nt: TGTGCCAGCAGCTTAGCGCTAGGGACACTAGGGGATCAGCCCCAGCATTTT
CDR3aa: CASSLALGTLGDQPQHF

v_gene: TRBV10-2
j_gene: TRBJ2-7
abundance: -
d_gene: TRBD2
CDR3nt: TGCGCCAGCAGAGCCGGGAGGGGCCAGACCTACGAGCAGTACTTC
CDR3aa: CASRAGRGQTYEQYF

v_gene: TRBV28
j_gene: TRBJ1-1
abundance: -
d_gene: TRBD1
CDR3nt: TGTGCCAGCAGCCCATCGGGACAGGTGTACACTGAAGCTTTCTTT
CDR3aa: CASSPSGQVYTEAFF

v_gene: TRBV2
j_gene: TRBJ2-7
abundance: -
d_gene: -
CDR3nt: TGTGCCAGCAGGGCCTGGCTGCGTGTGCAGTACTTC
CDR3aa: CASRAWLRVQYF

v_gene: TRBV2
j_gene: TRBJ1-2
abundance: -
d_gene: -
CDR3nt: TGTGCCAGCAGTGAAGTTGACGTCGTCTATGGCTACACCTTC
CDR3aa: CASSEVDVVYGYTF

v_gene: TRBV27
j_gene: TRBJ2-7
abundance: -
d_gene: TRBD1
CDR3nt: TGTGCCAGCAGTTTCGACAGGGGGTTGATCTACGAGCAGTACTTC
CDR3aa: CASSFDRGLIYEQYF

v_gene: TRBV5-3
j_gene: TRBJ2-7
abundance: -
d_gene: -
CDR3nt: TGTGCCAGAAGCCGCGGGGTCCGGGATCTGGAGCAGTACTTC
CDR3aa: CARSRGVRDLEQYF

v_gene: TRBV28
j_gene: TRBJ2-4
abundance: -
d_gene: -
CDR3nt: TGTGCCAGCAGTTCGGCAGGGGCGGGGAAAAACATTCAGTACTTC
CDR3aa: CASSSAGAGKNIQYF

v_gene: TRBV25-1
j_gene: TRBJ2-3
abundance: -
d_gene: -
CDR3nt: TGTGCCAGCAGTGAAGGAGGCGGGGGCCGGGATACGCAGTATTTT
CDR3aa: CASSEGGGGRDTQYF

v_gene: TRBV28
j_gene: TRBJ2-1
abundance: -
d_gene: -
CDR3nt: TGTGCCAGCAGTTCCCCCCGGAACTCCTACAATGAGCAGTTCTTC
CDR3aa: CASSSPRNSYNEQFF

v_gene: TRBV7-9
j_gene: TRBJ1-1
abundance: few
d_gene: -
CDR3nt: TGTGCCAGCAGCTTAGTGGCCATATCAACTGAAGCTTTCTTT
CDR3aa: CASSLVAISTEAFF

v_gene: TRBV11-2
j_gene: TRBJ2-2
abundance: -
d_gene: -
CDR3nt: TGTGCCAGCAGCTTAGATGGGGTCGCCGGGGAGCTGTTTTTT
CDR3aa: CASSLDGVAGELFF

v_gene: TRBV21-1
j_gene: TRBJ2-3
abundance: -
d_gene: -
CDR3nt: TGTGCCAGCAGCACCAGGAGGTCTGGGACTAGCGGGAGCACAGATACGCAGTATTTT
CDR3aa: CASSTRRSGTSGSTDTQYF

v_gene: TRBV5-1
j_gene: TRBJ2-7
abundance: -
d_gene: -
CDR3nt: TGCGCCAGCAGCTTGGGGGTGACACCCGCCGAGCAGTACTTC
CDR3aa: CASSLGVTPAEQYF

v_gene: TRBV29-1
j_gene: TRBJ2-5
abundance: -
d_gene: -
CDR3nt: TGCAGCGTCCAAGGACCTGAAGAGACCCAGTACTTC
CDR3aa: CSVQGPEETQYF

v_gene: TRBV6-1
j_gene: TRBJ2-7
abundance: -
d_gene: -
CDR3nt: TGTGCCAGCAGTGAAACAGCTCTAGAGCAGTACTTC
CDR3aa: CASSETALEQYF

v_gene: TRBV7-6
j_gene: TRBJ2-7
abundance: -
d_gene: -
CDR3nt: TGTGCCAGCAGCTTCAGGGGGGACGAGCAGTACTTC
CDR3aa: CASSFRGDEQYF

v_gene: TRBV28
j_gene: TRBJ2-7
abundance: -
d_gene: TRBD1
CDR3nt: TGTGCCAGCAGTCCCCGGGACAGGGCCTTTCCTTTCTCCTACGAGCAGTACTTC
CDR3aa: CASSPRDRAFPFSYEQYF

v_gene: TRBV28
j_gene: TRBJ2-1
abundance: -
d_gene: -
CDR3nt: TGTGCCACCCGCGGGCGCCCATACAATGAGCAGTTCTTC
CDR3aa: CATRGRPYNEQFF

v_gene: TRBV19
j_gene: TRBJ2-3
abundance: -
d_gene: -
CDR3nt: TGTGCCAGTAGTATTCCGGCTAGCACCGATACGCAGTATTTT
CDR3aa: CASSIPASTDTQYF

v_gene: TRBV25-1
j_gene: TRBJ2-5
abundance: -
d_gene: TRBD1
CDR3nt: TGTGCCAGCAGTGAATGGACAGGGCGCGGGGCGAAGTACTTC
CDR3aa: CASSEWTGRGAKYF

v_gene: TRBV28
j_gene: TRBJ2-7
abundance: -
d_gene: -
CDR3nt: TGTGCCAGCAGCCCACCGAATCCCCCCTACGAGCAGTACTTC
CDR3aa: CASSPPNPPYEQYF

v_gene: TRBV4-2
j_gene: TRBJ2-3
abundance: -
d_gene: -
CDR3nt: TGTGCCAGCAGTCCTTTGGGTGGGGCAGATACGCAGTATTTT
CDR3aa: CASSPLGGADTQYF

v_gene: TRBV10-3
j_gene: TRBJ2-7
abundance: -
d_gene: -
CDR3nt: TGTGCCATCAGTGCGTCCCAACTGTCCTACGAGCAGTACTTC
CDR3aa: CAISASQLSYEQYF

v_gene: TRBV4-1
j_gene: TRBJ2-6
abundance: -
d_gene: -
CDR3nt: TGCGCCAGCAGCCAGGGATTCTCTGGGGCCAACGTCCTGACTTTC
CDR3aa: CASSQGFSGANVLTF

v_gene: TRBV4-1
j_gene: TRBJ1-5
abundance: -
d_gene: TRBD1
CDR3nt: TGCGCCAGCAGCCAAGGGACAGGATATCAGCCCCAGCATTTT
CDR3aa: CASSQGTGYQPQHF

v_gene: TRBV5-4
j_gene: TRBJ2-1
abundance: -
d_gene: TRBD1
CDR3nt: TGTGCCAGCAGCACGGGACAGTTTGTTTTCTACAATGAGCAGTTCTTC
CDR3aa: CASSTGQFVFYNEQFF

v_gene: TRBV9
j_gene: TRBJ2-5
abundance: -
d_gene: -
CDR3nt: TGTGCCAGCAGCCCAGTGGGGACCCCTCAAGAGACCCAGTACTTC
CDR3aa: CASSPVGTPQETQYF

v_gene: TRBV6-1
j_gene: TRBJ1-2
abundance: -
d_gene: -
CDR3nt: TGTGCCAGCAGTGAAGCGGGCGGCGGACGCGGCTACACCTTC
CDR3aa: CASSEAGGGRGYTF

v_gene: TRBV5-1
j_gene: TRBJ1-2
abundance: -
d_gene: -
CDR3nt: TGCGCCAGCAGCTTGTTAATGGGGGATGGCTACACCTTC
CDR3aa: CASSLLMGDGYTF

v_gene: TRBV15
j_gene: TRBJ1-1
abundance: -
d_gene: -
CDR3nt: TGTGCCACCAGCAGAGCCACGAACACTGAAGCTTTCTTT
CDR3aa: CATSRATNTEAFF

v_gene: TRBV5-1
j_gene: TRBJ2-1
abundance: -
d_gene: TRBD2
CDR3nt: TGCGCCAGCAGCTATCCTAGCGGGGGAGTTTACAATGAGCAGTTCTTC
CDR3aa: CASSYPSGGVYNEQFF

v_gene: TRBV30
j_gene: TRBJ1-2
abundance: -
d_gene: -
CDR3nt: TGTGCCTGGAGTGAGGCCAGGCGTAACACCTTC
CDR3aa: CAWSEARRNTF